What follows are 2 T cell receptor beta chains derived from one specimen sequenced in a study of OX40 agonist ivuxolimab in advanced cancers. The assay was immunoSEQ multiplex PCR, and TCRdb's table has in-frame clones only and misses some. The sample comprises around 150,000 clones, 94% of which are singletons, and approximately 0.32% rests with the top ten. The sequencing used CD4+ or CD8+ T cells sorted from blood, collected in a trial of the OX40 agonist ivuxolimab. Source of these receptors: an adult with an advanced solid tumor such as melanoma, head and neck, liver or kidney cancer.

The chain recombines TRBV9 with TRBJ1-3; D remains unclear. The CDR3 has 15 residues. Looked up from germline, CDR1 is SGDLS and CDR2 is YYNGEE. Trimming removed 0 bases from V and 1 base from J, with 8 bases in between. CDR3 coding DNA: TGTGCCAGCAGCGTAGTATCTGGGTCTGGAAACACCATATATTTT. Amino acids: CASSVVSGSGNTIYF.

For this clone: Other DNA sequences of this sample code for an identical CDR3. This chain uses TRBV10-1 with TRBJ2-7; D uncertain. Germline CDR1 WNHNN, CDR2 SYGVQD (reference sequence). Between the trimmed V and J ends, which lost 0 bases and 0 bases, there was a span of 0 bases. This CDR3 has 12 amino acids. CDR3 amino acids: CASSESSYEQYF. CDR3 DNA: TGCGCCAGCAGTGAGTCCTCCTACGAGCAGTACTTC.